The clone carrying this TCR beta chain was recorded many times. A second PCR of about 6 to 12 cycles used a sample-barcoded 5' primer and a J-beta primer mix. Via MiXCR, TCRdb re-called the 5' RACE reads, giving one row per CDR3 protein. The table lists some 900,000 distinct CDR3 sequences, roughly 26% of them singletons, with around a sixth in the top ten. These data come from a study of blood T cells in healthy people across ages. Deletions cut 3 bases from V and 0 bases from J, with 5 bases between. This CDR3 has 13 residues. CDR1 and CDR2 from the germline V gene are SGHTA and FQGNSA. The specimen sequenced was blood. The chain is built from TRBV7-2 and TRBJ2-5; D is undetermined. The TCR was taken from a woman aged 80 or over in good health. The CDR3 reads CASSLAYQETQYF. CDR3 bases: TGTGCCAGCAGCTTGGCTTACCAAGAGACCCAGTACTTC.